This entry lists 7 T cell receptor beta chains sequenced from one sample in a study of Ad26.COV2.S vaccination and SARS-CoV-2 variants. Profiling relied on immunoSEQ multiplex PCR, and the TCRdb table lists in-frame clones only, not all of them. Of about 39,000 clones listed, approximately 83% are singletons. Material: peripheral blood, obtained after recovery from COVID-19. All receptors derive from a human donor who had recovered from COVID-19.

The gene calls are TRBV12-3 or TRBV12-4 and TRBJ1-2; D gene ambiguous. Trimming removed 1 base at V and 7 bases at J, with 7 bases between. The CDR3 length is 12 residues. The chain's CDR3 is CASSLDRLGYTF. CDR3 nucleotides: TGTGCCAGCAGTTTAGATCGACTTGGCTACACCTTC.

The rearrangement links TRBV5-6 to TRBJ1-5; D perhaps matches TRBD1 (5 bases). The CDR3 length is 16 residues. The germline gives CDR1 SGHDT, CDR2 YYEEEE. V lost 2 bases to trimming and J lost 0 bases, with 12 bases between them. For the CDR3, the DNA is TGTGCCAGCAGCTTTGGGGGACCGCCTAGCAATCAGCCCCAGCATTTT. Amino acid sequence: CASSFGGPPSNQPQHF. Full variable domain (remainder filled in from reference TRBV5-6 and TRBJ1-5): DAGVTQSPTHLIKTRGQQVTLRCSPKSGHDTVSWYQQALGQGPQFIFQYYEEEERQRGNFPDRFSGHQFPNYSSELNVNALLLGDSALYLCASSFGGPPSNQPQHFGDGTRLSIL.

The rearrangement joins TRBV5-1 to TRBJ2-3; 9 bases agree with TRBD2. CDR1 is SGHRS and CDR2 is YFSETQ in the germline V gene. The V segment lost 4 bases and the J segment 0 bases; nucleotides outside the gene matches: 6. The CDR3 is 16 residues long. The CDR3 nucleotides read TGCGCCAGCAGCCCCCGCGGGGGGGATAGCACAGATACGCAGTATTTT. This encodes CASSPRGGDSTDTQYF.

This sequence joins TRBV25-1 and TRBJ1-1; no firm D call. The V and J ends lost 5 bases and 1 base respectively, with 11 bases between them. Per the germline V gene, CDR1 is MGHDK and CDR2 is SYGVNS. The CDR3 has 14 amino acids. The DNA for the CDR3 is TGTGCCAGCAGTAGAAGGCAGGAGAACACTGAAGCTTTCTTT. It specifies CASSRRQENTEAFF.

The chain couples TRBV18 to TRBJ1-3; D is unresolved. The CDR3 has 13 amino acids. Germline assignment: CDR1 KGHSH and CDR2 LQKENI. The V end lost 4 bases, the J end lost 4 bases, and 8 bases lay between the germline ends. CDR3 loop: CASSQESGNTIYF. CDR3 nucleotides: TGTGCCAGCTCACAGGAAAGCGGAAACACCATATATTTT. The complete variable domain, with remaining parts taken from reference TRBV18 and TRBJ1-3, reads NAGVMQNPRHLVRRRGQEARLRCSPMKGHSHVYWYRQLPEEGLKFMVYLQKENIIDESGMPKERFSAEFPKEGPSILRIQQVVRGDSAAYFCASSQESGNTIYFGEGSWLTVV.

The V gene is TRBV4-1, the J gene TRBJ2-3; 7 nucleotides agree with TRBD2. This CDR3 is 15 amino acids long. The germline V gene has CDR1 MGHRA and CDR2 YSYEKL. With V trimmed by 0 bases and J by 7 bases, 7 bases remained unmatched. The CDR3 region has the DNA TGCGCCAGCAGCCAAGATGAGCGGGAACTGAATACGCAGTATTTT. Amino acids: CASSQDERELNTQYF.

This clone was recorded a few times. The chain combines TRBV9 with TRBJ1-6, with D maybe TRBD1 (5 bases). Germline V gene sequence: CDR1 SGDLS, CDR2 YYNGEE. V lost 3 bases, J lost 7 bases, and 14 bases lay in between. The CDR3 sequence is 15 residues long. The DNA for the CDR3 is TGTGCCAGCAGCGCCGCTCGGGGCGCAAATTCACCCCTCCACTTT. As protein: CASSAARGANSPLHF. Supplemented by reference TRBV9 and TRBJ1-6, the full variable domain reads DSGVTQTPKHLITATGQRVTLRCSPRSGDLSVYWYQQSLDQGLQFLIQYYNGEERAKGNILERFSAQQFPDLHSELNLSSLELGDSALYFCASSAARGANSPLHFGNGTRLTVT.